Given below is one T cell receptor (beta chain) in context. Its antigen remains unidentified. V gave up 6 bases and J gave up 5 bases; unmatched junction bases: 6. CDR1 is SQVTM, CDR2 ANQGSEA, per germline. The CDR3 contains 12 residues. The data originate from a study of shared clonotypes between healthy human individuals. Study summary: Researchers drew samples from two women and three men aged 18 to 49.

Profiled with immunoSEQ multiplex PCR; TCRdb holds only in-frame clones, not every one. The sample has about 1,800,000 clones, about 94% seen once; the top ten hold 1.2%. Regarding the study as a whole: The study sampled only blood, and tissue repertoires likely differ. Only a few donors were included, so the genetic and exposure-history diversity represented was limited.

Terminally differentiated effector memory CD45RA+ cells were excluded from the naive CD8 cells, which were CD45RO-negative and positively selected for CCR7. The receptor was isolated from a man aged 18 to 30 in good health. V and J are TRBV29-1 and TRBJ2-5; TRBD1 matches at 7 bases. Sequencing was performed on naive CD8+ T cells sorted from blood. The CDR3 sequence is CSVERGRETQYF. The CDR3 region has the DNA TGCAGCGTCGAGAGGGGGCGGGAGACCCAGTACTTC.